The 20 T cell receptor beta chains below come from one sample, sequenced in a study of blood T cell repertoires in COVID-19. The table came from immunoSEQ multiplex PCR; TCRdb's copy has only in-frame clones and leaves some out. The sample consists of 150,000 to 190,000 clones, 85% of them appearing once. Material: peripheral blood. The receptor source for this set is a woman aged 55-70 years with COVID-19, enrolled during active disease.

The V gene is TRBV10-2, the J gene TRBJ1-3; no definite D call. Trimming cost V 3 bases and J 2 bases, with 5 bases left between them. The CDR3 totals 13 residues. CDR1 WSHSY and CDR2 SAAADI come from the germline V gene. The CDR3 is CASSETAGNTIYF. In DNA, the CDR3 is TGCGCCAGCAGTGAAACAGCTGGAAACACCATATATTTT.

V usage is TRBV5-1 and J usage is TRBJ1-2; D is perhaps TRBD1 (5 bases). The V gene's germline CDR1 is SGHRS and CDR2 YFSETQ. The CDR3 covers 17 residues. V was pared by 0 bases and J by 0 bases, with 15 bases between. The CDR3 region is CASSLGLGLSSNYGYTF. The CDR3 DNA reads as TGCGCCAGCAGCTTGGGGTTGGGGCTAAGTTCTAACTATGGCTACACCTTC.

The chain combines TRBV11-2 with TRBJ2-2; 7 positions agree with TRBD1. The CDR3 runs 15 residues. V shed 5 bases, J shed 6 bases, and the junction held 9 bases outside the gene matches. CDR1 and CDR2 (germline): SGHAT, FQNNGV. The CDR3 spells CASSPGQLTSGELFF. The CDR3, as DNA: TGTGCCAGCAGCCCGGGACAGCTCACGTCCGGGGAGCTGTTTTTT.

This clone has just one count. The V gene is TRBV7-9, the J gene TRBJ1-6; a weak D match, TRBD1 (5 bases). The CDR3 loop spans 14 amino acids. Germline values: CDR1 SEHNR, CDR2 FQNEAQ (reference sequence). V shed 1 base and J shed 5 bases, with 6 bases lying between them. The chain's CDR3 is CASSLDRNNSPLHF. The DNA of the CDR3 is TGTGCCAGCAGCTTAGACAGGAATAATTCACCCCTCCACTTT. Drawing the rest from reference TRBV7-9 and TRBJ1-6, the complete variable domain is DTGVSQNPRHKITKRGQNVTFRCDPISEHNRLYWYRQTLGQGPEFLTYFQNEAQLEKSRLLSDRFSAERPKGSFSTLEIQRTEQGDSAMYLCASSLDRNNSPLHFGNGTRLTVT.

The chain recombines TRBV5-8 with TRBJ1-6; 11 positions match TRBD1. V was clipped by 4 bases and J by 7 bases; unmatched bases: 4. The V gene's germline CDR1 is SGHTS and CDR2 YDEGEE. The CDR3 consists of 15 residues. CDR3 region: CASSNGQGANSPLHF. In DNA form, the CDR3 reads TGTGCCAGCAGCAACGGACAGGGGGCGAATTCACCCCTCCACTTT.

V and J are TRBV6-5 and TRBJ2-1, with D perhaps matching TRBD2 (6 bases). Germline loops: CDR1 MNHEY, CDR2 SVGAGI. The ends were cut back, 0 bases at V and 15 bases at J, with 18 bases in the middle. The CDR3 runs 14 residues. CDR3: CASSYSNRRERLFF. The DNA of the CDR3 is TGTGCCAGCAGTTACTCGAATCGGAGGGAAAGACTGTTCTTC.

This clone was seen a handful of times. The gene calls are TRBV7-8 and TRBJ1-1, with D tentatively TRBD1 (6 bases). Trimming shortened V by 3 bases and J by 4 bases, and 12 bases separated the two germline ends. The germline CDR1 and CDR2 sequences are SGHVS and FQNEAQ. The CDR3 runs to 14 residues. CDR3 sequence: CASSFPGGITEAFF. In DNA, the CDR3 is TGTGCCAGCAGCTTCCCTGGGGGCATCACTGAAGCTTTCTTT.

The rearrangement uses TRBV5-1 and TRBJ2-7, with 14 positions matching TRBD2. The CDR3 extends over 17 amino acids. The germline V gene encodes CDR1 SGHRS and CDR2 YFSETQ. J lost 3 bases, V lost 0 bases, and 5 bases had no gene match. The DNA of the CDR3 is TGCGCCAGCAGCTTGGACGGACTAGCGGGAGGTTTCTACGAGCAGTACTTC. Translated: CASSLDGLAGGFYEQYF. The entire variable domain, with the rest obtained from reference TRBV5-1 and TRBJ2-7, is as follows: KAGVTQTPRYLIKTRGQQVTLSCSPISGHRSVSWYQQTPGQGLQFLFEYFSETQRNKGNFPGRFSGRQFSNSRSEMNVSTLELGDSALYLCASSLDGLAGGFYEQYFGPGTRLTVT.

The genes are TRBV5-1 and TRBJ2-5, with D possibly matching TRBD1 (5 bases). Germline values: CDR1 SGHRS, CDR2 YFSETQ. The CDR3 consists of 15 residues. V was clipped by 0 bases and J by 3 bases, with 12 bases between them. Here the CDR3 reads CASSLATGNEETQYF. DNA of the CDR3: TGCGCCAGCAGCTTGGCCACAGGAAATGAAGAGACCCAGTACTTC.

This clone was seen a few times. This chain links TRBV4-1 with TRBJ2-1; TRBD1 matches 7 bases. V shed 10 bases and J 5 bases; nucleotides not matched to a gene: 14. The CDR3 totals 15 residues. CDR1 is MGHRA, CDR2 YSYEKL, per germline. CDR3 protein: CATGGGALEDNEQFF. CDR3 DNA: TGCGCCACAGGGGGTGGGGCTTTAGAGGACAATGAGCAGTTCTTC.

V and J are TRBV7-8 and TRBJ2-1; TRBD1 matches 10 bases. V dropped 5 bases and J dropped 5; count of bases not matched to a gene: 12. This CDR3 has 17 amino acids. The germline V gene has CDR1 SGHVS and CDR2 FQNEAQ. The DNA for the CDR3 is TGTGCCAGCAGCCCCCGGACAGGGGGAGTAGGTAACAATGAGCAGTTCTTC. Protein: CASSPRTGGVGNNEQFF.

The chain combines TRBV5-1 with TRBJ2-1; D is unresolved. The CDR3 has 14 residues. CDR1 and CDR2 from the germline V gene are SGHRS and YFSETQ. V was shortened by 0 bases and J by 8 bases, with 12 bases between the two germline ends. CDR3 protein: CASSLVAPRDEQFF. The CDR3 nucleotides are TGCGCCAGCAGCTTGGTGGCCCCCCGGGATGAGCAGTTCTTC.

The gene calls are TRBV10-1 and TRBJ2-3; D gene ambiguous. Germline-derived CDR1 and CDR2 are WNHNN and SYGVQD (reference sequence). The CDR3 totals 13 residues. V was pared by 2 bases and J by 2 bases, with 5 bases between. DNA of the CDR3: TGCGCCAGCAGTGAGGTTTACACAGATACGCAGTATTTT. Its protein is CASSEVYTDTQYF.

This chain uses TRBV7-2 with TRBJ2-1; 11 bases are shared with TRBD1. The V gene's germline CDR1 is SGHTA and CDR2 FQGNSA. The V segment lost 1 base and the J segment 7 bases; nucleotides outside the gene matches: 6. This CDR3 comprises 16 residues. CDR3 amino acids: CASSLGGTGGWNEQFF. CDR3 bases: TGTGCCAGCAGCTTAGGGGGGACAGGGGGTTGGAATGAGCAGTTCTTC.

This chain uses TRBV20-1 with TRBJ2-3, with 10 bases aligning to TRBD2. CDR1 and CDR2 from the germline V gene are DFQATT and SNEGSKA (reference sequence). The V gene end was trimmed by 3 bases and the J gene end by 5 bases; junction bases not matched to a gene: 8. The CDR3 length is 15 residues. CDR3 nucleotide sequence: TGCAGTGCTAGTTCGGCTAGCGGGAGAGAAGATACGCAGTATTTT. It encodes CSASSASGREDTQYF.

The rearrangement joins TRBV10-3 to TRBJ2-3, with 12 bases fitting TRBD2. Germline CDR1 is ENHRY and CDR2 is SYGVKD. After removal of 4 bases from V and 4 bases from J, the junction contained 9 bases not matched to a gene. This CDR3 has 17 amino acids. The CDR3 DNA is TGTGCCATCAGTGGCCCCCTAGCGGGAGGGTATTCAGATACGCAGTATTTT. It codes for CAISGPLAGGYSDTQYF.

The gene calls are TRBV10-3 and TRBJ1-5, with D possibly TRBD1 on 6 matching bases. Looked up from germline, CDR1 is ENHRY and CDR2 is SYGVKD. Trimming took off 3 bases at V and 6 bases at J, with 12 bases between the two ends. This CDR3 is built from 14 residues. This CDR3 is CAISEGEQGQPQHF. CDR3 coding DNA: TGTGCCATCAGTGAAGGGGAACAGGGTCAGCCCCAGCATTTT.

In DNA form, the CDR3 reads TGTGCCAGCCGGCTAGCGGGTGTGAATGAGCAGTTCTTC. Amino acid sequence: CASRLAGVNEQFF. The chain has TRBV5-4 and TRBJ2-1, with TRBD2 matching 8 bases. The germline gives CDR1 SGHNT, CDR2 YYREEE (reference sequence). Trimming cost V 7 bases and J 7 bases; bases outside gene matches: 7. This CDR3 comprises 13 residues.

The chain couples TRBV7-8 to TRBJ1-6, with 9 bases lining up with TRBD1. CDR1 and CDR2 from the germline V gene are SGHVS and FQNEAQ. The CDR3 is 19 amino acids. J lost 4 bases, V lost 2 bases, and 12 bases had no gene match. The CDR3 bases are TGTGCCAGCAGCTTAAAATCCGACAGGGGGTTCGTATATAATTCACCCCTCCACTTT. Its translation is CASSLKSDRGFVYNSPLHF. The variable domain in full, completed from reference TRBV7-8 and TRBJ1-6, reads GAGVSQSPRYKVAKRGQDVALRCDPISGHVSLFWYQQALGQGPEFLTYFQNEAQLDKSGLPSDRFFAERPEGSVSTLKIQRTQQEDSAVYLCASSLKSDRGFVYNSPLHFGNGTRLTVT.

Comment on this clone: The same CDR3 arises from other DNA sequences in this sample as well. V gene TRBV2 combines with J gene TRBJ2-2; possible D gene TRBD1, 6 bases. The CDR3 is made up of 14 amino acids. Trimming pared 6 bases from V and 0 bases from J, leaving 8 bases between. The germline CDR1 and CDR2 sequences are SNHLY and FYNNEI. CDR3 region: CASSGQSNTGELFF. CDR3 DNA: TGTGCCAGCAGCGGACAGTCGAACACCGGGGAGCTGTTTTTT. The entire variable domain, with the rest obtained from reference TRBV2 and TRBJ2-2, is as follows: EPEVTQTPSHQVTQMGQEVILRCVPISNHLYFYWYRQILGQKVEFLVSFYNNEISEKSEIFDDQFSVERPDGSNFTLKIRSTKLEDSAMYFCASSGQSNTGELFFGEGSRLTVL.